The rows below give T cell receptor beta chains drawn from one sample of a study of beta chain features in type 1 diabetes. Libraries were prepared by immunoSEQ multiplex PCR; TCRdb keeps only in-frame clonotypes and omits some of them. There are 300,000 to 350,000 clones in the sample; 7.5% to 9% occur only once, and 0.44% lies in the top ten. The sample was central memory CD4+ T cells from blood. Receptors were obtained from a woman aged 18-29 years in good health. Each CDR3 is given with its conserved first and last residue. D genes are given only for firm matches. Some rows mark clone size as missing; the rest say once, few, many or name a class of expanded clone.

d_call	j_call	v_call	clone_size	cdr3_aa	cdr3_nt
TRBD2	TRBJ2-1	TRBV19	-	CASSTNSGRVGNEQFF	TGTGCCAGTAGTACTAATAGCGGGAGGGTCGGCAATGAGCAGTTCTTC
-	TRBJ2-1	TRBV18	few	CASSPPSSAWGEQFF	TGTGCCAGCTCACCACCATCTAGCGCCTGGGGTGAGCAGTTCTTC
-	TRBJ2-1	TRBV14	-	CASSTNNEQFF	TGTGCCAGCAGCACAAATAATGAGCAGTTCTTC
-	TRBJ2-3	TRBV19	-	CASSMAEGPDTQYF	TGTGCCAGTAGTATGGCCGAGGGCCCAGATACGCAGTATTTT
TRBD1	TRBJ2-4	TRBV25-1	-	CASSEEGAGKNIQYF	TGTGCCAGCAGTGAAGAGGGGGCAGGCAAAAACATTCAGTACTTC
-	TRBJ2-3	TRBV9	few	CASSVGVADTQYF	TGTGCCAGCAGCGTAGGGGTTGCAGATACGCAGTATTTT
TRBD2	TRBJ2-5	TRBV5-1	few	CASSLGFSGSNQETQYF	TGCGCCAGCAGCTTGGGCTTTAGCGGGAGTAACCAAGAGACCCAGTACTTC
-	TRBJ2-3	TRBV7-8	few	CASSPGHSTDTQYF	TGTGCCAGCAGCCCGGGACACTCCACAGATACGCAGTATTTT
TRBD2	TRBJ2-5	TRBV7-3	-	CASSLTKGLAGEETQYF	TGTGCCAGCAGCTTAACAAAGGGACTAGCGGGAGAAGAGACCCAGTACTTC
-	TRBJ2-7	TRBV7-2	-	CASSTPQGGYEQYF	TGTGCCAGCAGCACCCCTCAGGGGGGGTACGAGCAGTACTTC
TRBD1	TRBJ2-7	TRBV19	-	CASSEKGAREQYF	TGTGCCAGTAGTGAGAAGGGGGCGCGAGAGCAGTACTTC
TRBD1	TRBJ1-5	TRBV28	-	CASRGQGNQPQHF	TGTGCCAGCAGGGGACAGGGTAATCAGCCCCAGCATTTT